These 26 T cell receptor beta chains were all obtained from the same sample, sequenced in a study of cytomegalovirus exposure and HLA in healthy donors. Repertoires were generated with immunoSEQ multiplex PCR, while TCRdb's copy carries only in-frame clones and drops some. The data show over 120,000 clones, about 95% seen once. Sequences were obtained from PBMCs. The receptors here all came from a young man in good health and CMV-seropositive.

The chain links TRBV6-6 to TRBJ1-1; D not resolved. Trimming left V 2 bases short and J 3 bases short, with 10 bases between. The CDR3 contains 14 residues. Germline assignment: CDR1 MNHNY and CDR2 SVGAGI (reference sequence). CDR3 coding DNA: TGTGCCAGCAGTTACGCGGGAAGTCACACTGAAGCTTTCTTT. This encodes CASSYAGSHTEAFF.

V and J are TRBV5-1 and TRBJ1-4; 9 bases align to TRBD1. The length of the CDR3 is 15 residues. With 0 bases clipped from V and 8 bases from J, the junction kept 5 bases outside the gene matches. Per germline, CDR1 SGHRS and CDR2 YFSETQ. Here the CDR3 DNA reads TGCGCCAGCAGCTTGGCCGGGACAGGGTACGAAAAACTGTTTTTT. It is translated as CASSLAGTGYEKLFF.

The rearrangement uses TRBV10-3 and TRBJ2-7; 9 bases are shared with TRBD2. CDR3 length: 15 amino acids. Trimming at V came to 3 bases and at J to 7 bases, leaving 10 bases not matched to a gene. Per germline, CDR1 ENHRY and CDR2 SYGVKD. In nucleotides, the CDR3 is TGTGCCATCAGTGATGCTCGCGGGAGGGCCCGAGAGCAGTACTTC. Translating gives CAISDARGRAREQYF.

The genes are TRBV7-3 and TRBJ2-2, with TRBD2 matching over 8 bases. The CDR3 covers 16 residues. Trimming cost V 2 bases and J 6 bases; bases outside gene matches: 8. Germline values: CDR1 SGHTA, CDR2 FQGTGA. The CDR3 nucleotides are TGTGCCAGCAGCTTATTCGGGAGGGGAAACCCCGGGGAGCTGTTTTTT. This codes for CASSLFGRGNPGELFF.

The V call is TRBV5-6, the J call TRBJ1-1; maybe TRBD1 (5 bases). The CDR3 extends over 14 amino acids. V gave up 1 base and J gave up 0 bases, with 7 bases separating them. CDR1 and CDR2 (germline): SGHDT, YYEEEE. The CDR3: CASSLMTVNTEAFF. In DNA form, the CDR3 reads TGTGCCAGCAGCTTGATGACAGTGAACACTGAAGCTTTCTTT. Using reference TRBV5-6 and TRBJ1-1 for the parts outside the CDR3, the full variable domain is DAGVTQSPTHLIKTRGQQVTLRCSPKSGHDTVSWYQQALGQGPQFIFQYYEEEERQRGNFPDRFSGHQFPNYSSELNVNALLLGDSALYLCASSLMTVNTEAFFGQGTRLTVV.

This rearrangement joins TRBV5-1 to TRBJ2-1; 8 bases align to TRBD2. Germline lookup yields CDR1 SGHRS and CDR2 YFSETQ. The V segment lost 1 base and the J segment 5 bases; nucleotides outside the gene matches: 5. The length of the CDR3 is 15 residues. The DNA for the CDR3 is TGCGCCAGCAGCTTGCAGCCAGCGGGGGACAATGAGCAGTTCTTC. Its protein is CASSLQPAGDNEQFF.

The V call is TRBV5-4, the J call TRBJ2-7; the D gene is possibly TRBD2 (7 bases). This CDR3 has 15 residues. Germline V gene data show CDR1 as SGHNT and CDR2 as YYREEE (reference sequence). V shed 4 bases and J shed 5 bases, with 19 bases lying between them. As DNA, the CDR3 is TGTGCCAGCAGCGAGGGGGGGCACGGTTTCGACGAGCAGTACTTC. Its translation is CASSEGGHGFDEQYF.

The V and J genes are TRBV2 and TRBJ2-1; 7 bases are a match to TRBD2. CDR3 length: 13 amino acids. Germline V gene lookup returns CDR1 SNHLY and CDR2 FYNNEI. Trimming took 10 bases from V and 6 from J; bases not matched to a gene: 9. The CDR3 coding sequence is TGTGCCATCATACGGGGGGAGGGCAATGAGCAGTTCTTC. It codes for CAIIRGEGNEQFF.

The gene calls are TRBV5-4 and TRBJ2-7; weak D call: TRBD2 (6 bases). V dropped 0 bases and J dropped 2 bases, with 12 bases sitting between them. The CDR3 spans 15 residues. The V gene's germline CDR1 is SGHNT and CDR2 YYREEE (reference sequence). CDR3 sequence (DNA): TGTGCCAGCAGCTTGGGGCGGGGTAGTGCCTACGAGCAGTACTTC. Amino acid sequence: CASSLGRGSAYEQYF.

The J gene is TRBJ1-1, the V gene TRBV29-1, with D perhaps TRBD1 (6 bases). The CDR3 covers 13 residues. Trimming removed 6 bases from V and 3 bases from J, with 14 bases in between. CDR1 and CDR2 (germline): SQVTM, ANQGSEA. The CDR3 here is CSVHLGQHTEAFF. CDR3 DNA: TGCAGCGTCCACCTGGGACAACACACTGAAGCTTTCTTT.

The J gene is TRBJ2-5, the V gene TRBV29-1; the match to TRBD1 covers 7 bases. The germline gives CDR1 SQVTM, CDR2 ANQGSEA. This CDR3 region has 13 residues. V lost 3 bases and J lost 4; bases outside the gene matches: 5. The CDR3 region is CSVDSGGRETQYF. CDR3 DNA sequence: TGCAGCGTTGACTCAGGGGGAAGAGAGACCCAGTACTTC.

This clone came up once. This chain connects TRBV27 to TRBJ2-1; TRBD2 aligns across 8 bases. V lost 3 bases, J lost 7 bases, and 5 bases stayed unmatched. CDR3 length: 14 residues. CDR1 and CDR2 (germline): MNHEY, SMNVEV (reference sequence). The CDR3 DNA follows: TGTGCCAGCAGTTTCTCGGCTAGCGGGAATGAGCAGTTCTTC. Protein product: CASSFSASGNEQFF.

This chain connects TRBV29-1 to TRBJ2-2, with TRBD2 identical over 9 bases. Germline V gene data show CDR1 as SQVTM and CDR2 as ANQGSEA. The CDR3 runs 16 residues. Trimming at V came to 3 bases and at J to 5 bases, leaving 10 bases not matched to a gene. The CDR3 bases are TGCAGCGTTGAGGAGATTAGCGGGAGTGATACCGGGGAGCTGTTTTTT. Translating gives CSVEEISGSDTGELFF.

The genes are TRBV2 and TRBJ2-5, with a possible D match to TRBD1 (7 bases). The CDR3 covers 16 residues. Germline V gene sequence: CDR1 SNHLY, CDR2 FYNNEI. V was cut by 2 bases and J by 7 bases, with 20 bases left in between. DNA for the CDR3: TGTGCCAGCAGTGAATGGGGGGACAGCGGCCCTGCGACCCAGTACTTC. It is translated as CASSEWGDSGPATQYF.

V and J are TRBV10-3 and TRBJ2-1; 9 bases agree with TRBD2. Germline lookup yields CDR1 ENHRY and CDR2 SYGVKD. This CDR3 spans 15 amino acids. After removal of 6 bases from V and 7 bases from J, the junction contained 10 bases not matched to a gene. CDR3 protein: CAISASGTLFNEQFF. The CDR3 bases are TGTGCCATCAGCGCTAGCGGGACCCTCTTTAATGAGCAGTTCTTC.

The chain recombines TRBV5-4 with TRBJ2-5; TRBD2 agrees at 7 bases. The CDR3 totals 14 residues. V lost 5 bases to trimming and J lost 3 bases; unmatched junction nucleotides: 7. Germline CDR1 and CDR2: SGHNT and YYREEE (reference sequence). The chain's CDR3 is CASSFGGGEETQYF. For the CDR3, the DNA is TGTGCCAGCAGTTTCGGGGGAGGGGAAGAGACCCAGTACTTC.

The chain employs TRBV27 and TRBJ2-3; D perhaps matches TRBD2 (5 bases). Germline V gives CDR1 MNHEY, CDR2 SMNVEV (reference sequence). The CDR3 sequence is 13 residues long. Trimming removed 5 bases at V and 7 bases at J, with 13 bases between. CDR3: CASSPTGSHTQYF. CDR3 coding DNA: TGTGCCAGCAGTCCCACGGGGAGCCATACGCAGTATTTT.

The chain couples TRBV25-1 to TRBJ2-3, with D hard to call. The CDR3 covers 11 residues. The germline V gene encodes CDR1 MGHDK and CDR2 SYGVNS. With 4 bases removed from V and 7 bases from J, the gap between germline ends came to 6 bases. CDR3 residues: CASSGANTQYF. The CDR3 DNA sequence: TGTGCCAGCAGTGGGGCCAATACGCAGTATTTT.

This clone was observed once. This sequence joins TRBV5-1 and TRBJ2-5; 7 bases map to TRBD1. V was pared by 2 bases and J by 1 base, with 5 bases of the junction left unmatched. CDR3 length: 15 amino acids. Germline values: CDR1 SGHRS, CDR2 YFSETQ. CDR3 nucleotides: TGCGCCAGCAGCTTCCAGGGACAGACCCAAGAGACCCAGTACTTC. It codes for CASSFQGQTQETQYF.

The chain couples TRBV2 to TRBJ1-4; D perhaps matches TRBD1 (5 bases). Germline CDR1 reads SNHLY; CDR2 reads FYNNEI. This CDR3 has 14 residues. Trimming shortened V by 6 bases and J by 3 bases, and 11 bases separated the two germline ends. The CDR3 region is CASRRRGSNEKLFF. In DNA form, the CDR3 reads TGTGCCAGCAGAAGGAGGGGATCTAATGAAAAACTGTTTTTT.

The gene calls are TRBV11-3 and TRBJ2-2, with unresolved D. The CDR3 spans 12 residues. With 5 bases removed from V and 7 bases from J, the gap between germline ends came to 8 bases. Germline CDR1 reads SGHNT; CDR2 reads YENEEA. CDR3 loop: CASSLVDGELFF. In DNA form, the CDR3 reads TGTGCCAGCAGCCTCGTAGACGGGGAGCTGTTTTTT.

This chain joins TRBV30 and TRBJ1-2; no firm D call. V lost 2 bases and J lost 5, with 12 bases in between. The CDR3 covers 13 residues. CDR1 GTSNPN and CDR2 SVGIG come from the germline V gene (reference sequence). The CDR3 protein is CAWSPEDEYGYTF. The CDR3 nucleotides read TGTGCCTGGAGTCCAGAGGATGAATATGGCTACACCTTC.

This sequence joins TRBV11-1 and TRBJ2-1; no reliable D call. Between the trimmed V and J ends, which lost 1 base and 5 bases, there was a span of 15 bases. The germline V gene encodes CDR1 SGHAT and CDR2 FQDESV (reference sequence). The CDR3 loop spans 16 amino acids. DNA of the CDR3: TGTGCCAGCAGCTTAGTGGGCAATTCGGTCCACAATGAGCAGTTCTTC. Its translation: CASSLVGNSVHNEQFF. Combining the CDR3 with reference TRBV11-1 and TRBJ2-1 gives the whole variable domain EAEVAQSPRYKITEKSQAVAFWCDPISGHATLYWYRQILGQGPELLVQFQDESVVDDSQLPKDRFSAERLKGVDSTLKIQPAELGDSAMYLCASSLVGNSVHNEQFFGPGTRLTVL.

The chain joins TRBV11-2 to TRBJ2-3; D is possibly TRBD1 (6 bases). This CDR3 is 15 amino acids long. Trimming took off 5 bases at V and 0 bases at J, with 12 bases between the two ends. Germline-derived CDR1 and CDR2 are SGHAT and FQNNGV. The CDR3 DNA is TGTGCCAGCAGCGCTCACAGGGATAGCACAGATACGCAGTATTTT. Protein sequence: CASSAHRDSTDTQYF.

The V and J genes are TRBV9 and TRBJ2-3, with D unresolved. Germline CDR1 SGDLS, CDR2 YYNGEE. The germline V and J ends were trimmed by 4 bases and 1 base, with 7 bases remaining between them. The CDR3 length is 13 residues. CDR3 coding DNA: TGTGCCAGCAGCCCCCCCGGCACAGATACGCAGTATTTT. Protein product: CASSPPGTDTQYF.

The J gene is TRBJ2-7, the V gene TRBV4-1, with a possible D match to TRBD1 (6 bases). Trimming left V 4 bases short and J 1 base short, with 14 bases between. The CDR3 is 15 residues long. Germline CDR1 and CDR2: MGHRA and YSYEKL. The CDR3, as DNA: TGCGCCAGCAGCCGTGAGTGGGGGCAGTCCTACGAGCAGTACTTC. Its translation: CASSREWGQSYEQYF.